This entry features one T cell receptor beta chain sequence. Time point reported: peripheral blood 6 weeks after treatment start. Locally advanced or metastatic urothelial carcinoma affected all patients. The data derive from a study of PD-L1 blockade in urothelial cancer. Overall study context: Starting at some point between 2013 and 2014, patients were given atezolizumab (1,200 mg intravenously every 3 weeks).

The germline V gene encodes CDR1 MDHEN and CDR2 SYDVKM. Trimming took 5 bases from V and 4 from J, leaving 6 bases between them. CDR3 length: 12 amino acids. The protocol was immunoSEQ multiplex PCR, while the TCRdb copy is restricted to in-frame clones and leaves out a portion. The table has around 100,000 clones, approximately 90% seen once. The receptor's source is a man in his 60s with urothelial cancer. The chain employs TRBV28 and TRBJ2-1, with no clear D. The source material was PBMCs, sampled around atezolizumab (anti-PD-L1) treatment. This CDR3 is CASSVLYNEQFF. CDR3 coding DNA: TGTGCCAGCAGTGTTTTATACAATGAGCAGTTCTTC.